This section outlines one T cell receptor (beta chain) sequence together with its context. The antigen is not known. To make TCR beta libraries, researchers used iRepertoire HTBI primers and Arm-PCR of CDR3 regions. TCRdb re-derived calls from the multiplex PCR reads in MiXCR, one entry per CDR3 protein. The sample has about 420,000 distinct CDR3 sequences; roughly 15% are singletons. Stated time point: newly diagnosed GD, antithyroid drugs for less than 3 months. RNA isolated from PBMCs was used to make the TCR library. The sample is drawn from a study of regulatory T cells in long-lasting Graves disease. Overall study: Patients with new Graves' disease had used antithyroid drugs below 3 months.

Germline V gene data show CDR1 as SGDLS and CDR2 as YYNGEE. The CDR3 contains 13 residues. V was clipped by 3 bases and J by 6 bases, with 9 bases between them. General observations from the study: Small sample size may have lowered accuracy. Newly diagnosed disease favored TRBV20-1 and TRBJ2-1 over persistent disease.

The sample was also linked to a second study, of T cells in Graves' hyperthyroidism and ophthalmopathy. That report adds: Separating ophthalmopathy from stable hyperthyroidism was achieved by a 13 V-J model.

The sample in question was peripheral blood mononuclear cells (PBMCs), obtained at new diagnosis, from a patient treated with antithyroid drugs. The chain links TRBV9 to TRBJ2-2; D is uncertain. This TCR was sampled from a woman aged 18-35 years with Graves disease. CDR3 amino acids: CASSAAQSGELFF. The CDR3 region has the DNA TGTGCCAGCAGCGCGGCTCAATCCGGGGAGCTGTTTTTT.